Included here is one T cell receptor (beta chain) sequence, with context. J lost 7 bases, V lost 4 bases, and 8 bases had no gene match. This CDR3 region has 14 residues. The germline V gene has CDR1 LGHNA and CDR2 YSLEER. In the original analysis: Estimated nucleated cell counts came from reference gene primer amplification. Produced via immunoSEQ multiplex PCR; TCRdb's table is partial and in-frame only. That table supplies the V and J calls and clone size; D and trimming were determined from the DNA. This sample has under 170,000 clones, with about nine tenths found just once. The sample comes from a study of blood T cell repertoires in COVID-19. Study overall: The analysed material was cDNA or gDNA that came from T cells, B-cell-depleted T cells, or PBMCs.

This sequence originates from a woman in her sixties with active or convalescent COVID-19. Sequencing was done on a sample of peripheral blood. The chain has TRBV4-3 and TRBJ1-2; TRBD1 matches at 8 bases. In DNA form, the CDR3 reads TGCGCCAGCAGCCGAATAGGACAGGGAGCTGGCTACACCTTC. Translating it yields CASSRIGQGAGYTF.